This passage covers 28 T cell receptor beta chains from one sample sequenced in a study. TCRdb ran MiXCR on the 5' RACE reads and lists one entry per CDR3 protein. The sample carries fewer than 55,000 distinct CDR3 sequences, 20% to 25% recorded once. Treg sorting used a CD4+CD25+CD127-/low gate. Sequencing input: Tregs sorted from a lymph node. The receptors were sampled from a female donor with breast cancer.

This clonotype was found a few times. This chain links TRBV29-1 with TRBJ2-7; the match to TRBD2 covers 10 bases. The germline gives CDR1 SQVTM, CDR2 ANQGSEA. V shed 4 bases and J 1 base; nucleotides not matched to a gene: 7. This CDR3 is built from 15 residues. The CDR3 DNA is TGCAGCGTTGGGTTTAGCGGGAGGCCGTCCTACGAGCAGTACTTC. It translates to CSVGFSGRPSYEQYF.

This chain joins TRBV15 and TRBJ2-1; maybe TRBD2 (6 bases). The CDR3 covers 17 residues. The germline V and J ends were trimmed by 0 bases and 9 bases, with 21 bases remaining between them. Germline assignment: CDR1 LNHNV and CDR2 YYDKDF (reference sequence). The CDR3 sequence: CATSRDPTGTPRGEQFF. CDR3 in DNA: TGTGCCACCAGCAGAGATCCGACCGGGACTCCTCGGGGTGAGCAGTTCTTC.

This clonotype showed up just a few times. The CDR3 sequence is CASSETSGPSYEQYF. The CDR3 nucleotides are TGTGCCAGCTCGGAGACTAGCGGGCCCTCCTACGAGCAGTACTTC. This sequence joins TRBV18 and TRBJ2-7, with 10 positions matching TRBD2. The CDR3 contains 15 residues. J gave up 0 bases and V 6 bases, and 5 bases lay outside the gene matches. The germline V gene has CDR1 KGHSH and CDR2 LQKENI. Filled out from reference TRBV18 and TRBJ2-7, the complete variable domain reads NAGVMQNPRHLVRRRGQEARLRCSPMKGHSHVYWYRQLPEEGLKFMVYLQKENIIDESGMPKERFSAEFPKEGPSILRIQQVVRGDSAAYFCASSETSGPSYEQYFGPGTRLTVT.

This clonotype was found a few times. The J gene is TRBJ2-3, the V gene TRBV7-2, with TRBD2 matching 7 bases. The CDR3 is made up of 15 amino acids. Germline CDR1 reads SGHTA; CDR2 reads FQGNSA. The trim removed 4 bases at V and 6 bases at J, leaving 10 bases unmatched. For the CDR3, the DNA is TGTGCCAGCAGCTATGGGGGGGATCGCAGGGATACGCAGTATTTT. Translating gives CASSYGGDRRDTQYF.

The chain couples TRBV9 to TRBJ1-1; no reliable D call. V shed 0 bases and J shed 1 base, with 7 bases lying between them. The CDR3 is 14 amino acids. The germline CDR1 and CDR2 sequences are SGDLS and YYNGEE. The CDR3 sequence: CASSVGQWNTEAFF. The DNA for the CDR3 is TGTGCCAGCAGCGTAGGACAATGGAACACTGAAGCTTTCTTT.

This clonotype has a handful of counts. V is TRBV4-2 and J is TRBJ2-7, with D possibly being TRBD1 (5 bases). V shed 0 bases and J shed 4 bases, with 7 bases lying between them. Per the germline V gene, CDR1 is LGHNA and CDR2 is YNFKEQ. This CDR3 region has 13 residues. The CDR3 DNA is TGTGCCAGCAGCCAAGACAGGGCTTACGAGCAGTACTTC. It specifies CASSQDRAYEQYF.

CDR3 amino acids: CASIWYEQYF. The CDR3 bases are TGTGCCAGCATCTGGTACGAGCAGTACTTC. The chain uses TRBV2 and TRBJ2-7; D gene uncertain. Germline lookup yields CDR1 SNHLY and CDR2 FYNNEI. Trimming stripped 7 bases from V and 4 bases from J, with 5 bases between. The CDR3 runs 10 residues.

This clonotype was picked up many times. This chain joins TRBV20-1 and TRBJ2-3; D is unclear. The length of the CDR3 is 13 residues. Germline CDR1 is DFQATT and CDR2 is SNEGSKA (reference sequence). Trimming cost V 7 bases and J 4 bases, with 15 bases left between them. DNA for the CDR3: TGCAGTGGAACATCACCGGGCCCAGATACGCAGTATTTT. It codes for CSGTSPGPDTQYF.

Only a few counts were recorded for this clonotype. The chain is built from TRBV6-5 and TRBJ1-3; unclear D gene. Germline loops: CDR1 MNHEY, CDR2 SVGAGI. The germline V and J ends were trimmed by 2 bases and 11 bases, with 10 bases remaining between them. CDR3 size: 12 residues. The CDR3 reads CASSYITSPIYF. The CDR3 bases are TGTGCCAGCAGTTACATCACTTCCCCCATATATTTT.

The chain combines TRBV5-1 with TRBJ2-7, with TRBD2 matching 7 bases. This CDR3 comprises 15 residues. Germline V gives CDR1 SGHRS, CDR2 YFSETQ. With V trimmed by 4 bases and J by 4 bases, 11 bases remained unmatched. The CDR3 sequence: CASSGSAGAPYEQYF. CDR3 nucleotides: TGCGCCAGCAGCGGTTCGGCGGGAGCTCCATACGAGCAGTACTTC. Supplemented by reference TRBV5-1 and TRBJ2-7, the full variable domain reads KAGVTQTPRYLIKTRGQQVTLSCSPISGHRSVSWYQQTPGQGLQFLFEYFSETQRNKGNFPGRFSGRQFSNSRSEMNVSTLELGDSALYLCASSGSAGAPYEQYFGPGTRLTVT.

In this sample, this clonotype turned up a few times. V is TRBV4-1 and J is TRBJ2-3; 7 bases map to TRBD2. The trim removed 3 bases at V and 5 bases at J, leaving 11 bases unmatched. Germline V gene data show CDR1 as MGHRA and CDR2 as YSYEKL. The CDR3 totals 16 residues. CDR3 amino acids: CASSHPPGEGQDTQYF. DNA for the CDR3: TGCGCCAGCAGCCATCCCCCCGGGGAGGGCCAAGATACGCAGTATTTT.

In the case of this clonotype: A much larger clone differs by one base, so this may be a read error. The CDR3 end shows no conserved phenylalanine or tryptophan, and so a read error is likely. CDR3 in amino acids: CASSLLGVSQPQHL. The CDR3 coding sequence is TGTGCCAGCAGTTTATTAGGGGTCAGTCAGCCCCAGCATTTA. The gene calls are TRBV27 and TRBJ1-5; tentatively, D is TRBD1 (5 bases). This CDR3 spans 14 amino acids. The V end lost 1 base, the J end lost 6 bases, and 10 bases lay between the germline ends. Germline V gene sequence: CDR1 MNHEY, CDR2 SMNVEV (reference sequence).

This clonotype has at least ten counts. This chain joins TRBV6-1 and TRBJ1-1; no firm D call. Germline CDR1 and CDR2: MNHNS and SASEGT. This CDR3 comprises 12 residues. Between the trimmed V and J ends, which lost 6 bases and 6 bases, there was a span of 11 bases. DNA of the CDR3: TGTGCCAGCAGCCCGACACGAGCTGAAGCTTTCTTT. Residues: CASSPTRAEAFF.

This clonotype was seen ten or more times. The chain links TRBV7-3 to TRBJ1-1; D gene uncertain. The CDR3 extends over 13 amino acids. From germline, CDR1 is SGHTA and CDR2 FQGTGA. V was clipped by 0 bases and J by 5 bases, with 7 bases between them. This CDR3 is CASSLTPLTEAFF. In nucleotides, the CDR3 is TGTGCCAGCAGCTTAACCCCCCTTACTGAAGCTTTCTTT.

This chain connects TRBV9 to TRBJ2-1; possible D gene TRBD2, 6 bases. Germline V gives CDR1 SGDLS, CDR2 YYNGEE. Trimming took off 0 bases at V and 4 bases at J, with 14 bases between the two ends. The CDR3 runs to 16 residues. CDR3 nucleotides: TGTGCCAGCAGCGTAGAGGCGGAGGGAATTTACAATGAGCAGTTCTTC. It specifies CASSVEAEGIYNEQFF.

Ten or more counts support this clonotype. The J gene is TRBJ2-1, the V gene TRBV7-9, with no clear D. V was pared by 2 bases and J by 7 bases, with 3 bases between. Germline loops: CDR1 SEHNR, CDR2 FQNEAQ (reference sequence). The CDR3 sequence is 11 residues long. This CDR3 reads CASSLRNEQFF. The CDR3 DNA is TGTGCCAGCAGCTTAAGGAATGAGCAGTTCTTC.

This clonotype has a count of ten or more. The CDR3 nucleotides read TGTGCCAGCAGTCGGGACGAGAACACCGGGGAGCTGTTTTTT. Protein product: CASSRDENTGELFF. This chain uses TRBV6-2 or TRBV6-3 with TRBJ2-2; D is tentatively TRBD1 or TRBD2 (5 bases each). This CDR3 comprises 14 residues. Trimming left V 5 bases short and J 1 base short, with 8 bases between. Germline values: CDR1 MNHEY, CDR2 SVGEGT.

The chain couples TRBV7-8 to TRBJ2-4; no clear D gene. CDR1 and CDR2 from the germline V gene are SGHVS and FQNEAQ. Trimming stripped 0 bases from V and 8 bases from J, with 14 bases between. The CDR3 sequence is 15 residues long. The CDR3 reads CASSLARGVVDIQYF. The CDR3 DNA sequence: TGTGCCAGCAGCTTAGCGCGTGGGGTGGTGGACATTCAGTACTTC.

This clonotype was observed a handful of times. V gene TRBV4-2 combines with J gene TRBJ2-5; no reliable D call. CDR3 length: 12 residues. Germline values: CDR1 LGHNA, CDR2 YNFKEQ. V shed 1 base and J shed 8 bases, with 8 bases lying between them. In DNA, the CDR3 is TGTGCCAGCAGCCAAGTAGTTGGAACCCAGTACTTC. This gives the protein CASSQVVGTQYF.

In DNA form, the CDR3 reads TGTGCCAGCAGCTTAGCCCCGGGCTGGGCAGGCGAGCAGTACTTC. Its translation is CASSLAPGWAGEQYF. V and J are TRBV7-8 and TRBJ2-7; D is uncertain. Germline CDR1 reads SGHVS; CDR2 reads FQNEAQ. Trimming removed 0 bases at V and 6 bases at J, with 15 bases between. The CDR3 sequence is 15 residues long.

The chain carries TRBV7-2 and TRBJ2-7; D gene ambiguous. The germline V gene has CDR1 SGHTA and CDR2 FQGNSA. V lost 1 base and J lost 3, with 19 bases in between. CDR3 length: 17 residues. CDR3 in amino acids: CASSLGSSGSPGYEQYF. CDR3 bases: TGTGCCAGCAGCTTAGGGAGTTCCGGGTCCCCCGGCTACGAGCAGTACTTC. The full variable domain, rest sourced from reference TRBV7-2 and TRBJ2-7, is GAGVSQSPSNKVTEKGKDVELRCDPISGHTALYWYRQSLGQGLEFLIYFQGNSAPDKSGLPSDRFSAERTGGSVSTLTIQRTQQEDSAVYLCASSLGSSGSPGYEQYFGPGTRLTVT.

V gene TRBV6-5 combines with J gene TRBJ1-2; TRBD1 matches at 10 bases. CDR1 is MNHEY and CDR2 is SVGAGI in the germline V gene. The V segment lost 2 bases and the J segment 4 bases; nucleotides outside the gene matches: 7. The CDR3 spans 16 residues. The chain's CDR3 is CASSYPRTGGTYGYTF. The CDR3 DNA reads TGTGCCAGCAGTTACCCTAGGACAGGGGGAACCTATGGCTACACCTTC.

The chain recombines TRBV5-1 with TRBJ2-1; 9 bases map to TRBD2. CDR1 is SGHRS and CDR2 is YFSETQ in the germline V gene. With V trimmed by 3 bases and J by 15 bases, 4 bases remained unmatched. The CDR3 has 11 amino acids. The CDR3 is CASSSGTSLFF. DNA for the CDR3: TGCGCCAGCAGCTCCGGGACTAGCCTGTTCTTC.

This clonotype showed up just a few times. This sequence joins TRBV28 and TRBJ2-1; weak D call: TRBD2 (5 bases). The CDR3 consists of 12 residues. Trimming left V 6 bases short and J 6 bases short, with 9 bases between. Germline CDR1 MDHEN, CDR2 SYDVKM. CDR3 loop: CASRPSRNEQFF. The CDR3 nucleotides are TGTGCCAGCAGACCTAGCCGCAATGAGCAGTTCTTC.

Ten or more counts support this clonotype. This rearrangement joins TRBV20-1 to TRBJ2-7, with D unresolved. This CDR3 has 13 residues. Trimming left V 3 bases short and J 3 bases short, with 12 bases between. The V gene's germline CDR1 is DFQATT and CDR2 SNEGSKA (reference sequence). The CDR3 here is CSARETVRYEQYF. The CDR3 DNA sequence: TGCAGTGCTAGGGAAACAGTCCGCTACGAGCAGTACTTC.

This clonotype has a handful of counts. The chain employs TRBV5-5 and TRBJ2-7; D is tentatively TRBD1 or TRBD2 (6 bases each). Germline lookup yields CDR1 SGHKS and CDR2 YYEKEE (reference sequence). V lost 1 base to trimming and J lost 3 bases, with 14 bases between them. The CDR3 consists of 15 residues. In DNA, the CDR3 is TGTGCCAGCAGCTTGTTCCCACAGGGAGGCTACGAGCAGTACTTC. Translating gives CASSLFPQGGYEQYF.

This clonotype was counted between two and nine times. J is TRBJ2-5 and V is TRBV5-1; D is tentatively TRBD1 or TRBD2 (6 bases each). V was clipped by 0 bases and J by 3 bases, with 12 bases between them. CDR1 and CDR2 (germline): SGHRS, YFSETQ. This CDR3 contains 15 residues. This CDR3 is CASSLGVGGEETQYF. CDR3 coding DNA: TGCGCCAGCAGCTTGGGAGTGGGGGGCGAAGAGACCCAGTACTTC.

This chain links TRBV4-1 with TRBJ2-1; TRBD1 matches at 12 bases. This CDR3 comprises 15 residues. With V trimmed by 4 bases and J by 7 bases, 5 bases remained unmatched. CDR1 is MGHRA and CDR2 is YSYEKL in the germline V gene. As DNA, the CDR3 is TGCGCCAGCAGCCCGGGACAGGGGGCGAGGAATGAGCAGTTCTTC. Its translation: CASSPGQGARNEQFF.